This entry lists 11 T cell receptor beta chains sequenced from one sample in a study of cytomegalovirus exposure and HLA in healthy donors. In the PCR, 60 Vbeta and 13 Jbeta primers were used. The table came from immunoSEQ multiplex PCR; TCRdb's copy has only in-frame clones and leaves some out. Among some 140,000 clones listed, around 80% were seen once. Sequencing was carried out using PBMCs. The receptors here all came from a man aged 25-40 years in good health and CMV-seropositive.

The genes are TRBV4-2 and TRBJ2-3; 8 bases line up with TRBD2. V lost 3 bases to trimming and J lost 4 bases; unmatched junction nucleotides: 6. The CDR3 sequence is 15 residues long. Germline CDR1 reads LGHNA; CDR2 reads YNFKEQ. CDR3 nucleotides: TGTGCCAGCAGCCATTCGGGACTAGTAGCAGATACGCAGTATTTT. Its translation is CASSHSGLVADTQYF.

CDR3 protein: CASSQGGGKGITDTQYF. The CDR3 DNA follows: TGTGCCAGCAGCCAAGGCGGAGGGAAGGGGATCACAGATACGCAGTATTTT. The chain links TRBV4-2 to TRBJ2-3; TRBD2 is a possible D gene (6 bases). CDR1 is LGHNA, CDR2 YNFKEQ, per germline. Trimming removed 1 base from V and 2 bases from J, with 16 bases in between. The CDR3 is 17 residues long.

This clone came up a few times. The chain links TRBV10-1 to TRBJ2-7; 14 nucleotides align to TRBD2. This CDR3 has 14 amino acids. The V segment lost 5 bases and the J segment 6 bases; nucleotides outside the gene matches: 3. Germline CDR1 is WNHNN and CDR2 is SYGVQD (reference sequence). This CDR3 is CASSRGTSGSEQYF. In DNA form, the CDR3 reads TGCGCCAGCAGTAGAGGGACTAGCGGGAGCGAGCAGTACTTC.

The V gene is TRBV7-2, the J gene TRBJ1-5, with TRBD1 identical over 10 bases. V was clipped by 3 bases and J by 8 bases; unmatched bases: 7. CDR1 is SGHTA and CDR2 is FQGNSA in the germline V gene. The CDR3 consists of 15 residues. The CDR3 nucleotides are TGTGCCAGCAGCTTTTTAGGACAGGGGGTTGAGCCCCAGCATTTT. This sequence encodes CASSFLGQGVEPQHF.

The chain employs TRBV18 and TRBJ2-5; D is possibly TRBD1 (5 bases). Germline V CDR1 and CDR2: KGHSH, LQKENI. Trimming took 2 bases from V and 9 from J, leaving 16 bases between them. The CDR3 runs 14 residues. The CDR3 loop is CASSPGARHEAQYF. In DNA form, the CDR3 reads TGTGCCAGCTCACCAGGGGCAAGGCATGAGGCCCAGTACTTC.

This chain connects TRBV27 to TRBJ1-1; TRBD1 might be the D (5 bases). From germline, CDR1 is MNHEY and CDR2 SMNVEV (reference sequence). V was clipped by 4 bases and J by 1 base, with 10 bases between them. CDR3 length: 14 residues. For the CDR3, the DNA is TGTGCCAGCAGTTCAGGGAGGGAGAACACTGAAGCTTTCTTT. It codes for CASSSGRENTEAFF.

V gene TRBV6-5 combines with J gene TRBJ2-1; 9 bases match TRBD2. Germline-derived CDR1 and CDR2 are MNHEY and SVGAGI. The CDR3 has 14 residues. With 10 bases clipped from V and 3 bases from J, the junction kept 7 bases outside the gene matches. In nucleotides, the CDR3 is TGTGCCACAACCGCTAGCGGGAACTACAATGAGCAGTTCTTC. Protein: CATTASGNYNEQFF.

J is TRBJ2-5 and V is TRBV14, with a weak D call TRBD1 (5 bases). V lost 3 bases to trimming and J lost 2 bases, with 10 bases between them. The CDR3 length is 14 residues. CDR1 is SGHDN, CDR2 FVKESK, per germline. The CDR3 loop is CASSQAGRQETQYF. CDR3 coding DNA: TGTGCCAGCAGCCAGGCAGGGCGACAAGAGACCCAGTACTTC.

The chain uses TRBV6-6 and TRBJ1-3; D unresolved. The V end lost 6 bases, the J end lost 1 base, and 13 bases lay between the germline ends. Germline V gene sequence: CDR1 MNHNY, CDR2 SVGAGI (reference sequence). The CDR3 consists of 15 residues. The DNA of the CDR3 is TGTGCCAGCAGCCTGACTATTCCATCTGGAAACACCATATATTTT. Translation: CASSLTIPSGNTIYF.

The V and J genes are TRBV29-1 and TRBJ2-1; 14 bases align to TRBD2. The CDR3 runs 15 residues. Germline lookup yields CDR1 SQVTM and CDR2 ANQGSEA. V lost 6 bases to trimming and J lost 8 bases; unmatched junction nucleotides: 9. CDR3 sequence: CSVGTSGSAWDEQFF. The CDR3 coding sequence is TGCAGCGTGGGGACTAGCGGGAGTGCATGGGATGAGCAGTTCTTC.

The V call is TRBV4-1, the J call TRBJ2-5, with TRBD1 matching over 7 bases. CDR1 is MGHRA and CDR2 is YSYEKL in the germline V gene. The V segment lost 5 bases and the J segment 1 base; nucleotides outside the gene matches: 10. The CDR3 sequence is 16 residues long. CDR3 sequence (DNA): TGCGCCAGCAGCGAAAACAGGGGAAGAGCCCAAGAGACCCAGTACTTC. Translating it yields CASSENRGRAQETQYF.